The 14 T cell receptor beta chains given below trace back to one sample, sequenced in a study of memory CD4+ T cells and cytomegalovirus serostatus. The sort gate was single viable CD3+CD4+CD8-CD45RO+ cells for memory CD4+ T cells. TCRdb's copy holds only in-frame clones and misses some; the assay was immunoSEQ multiplex PCR. The sample has approximately 50,000 clones; 78% are singletons. What was sequenced was memory CD4+ T cells from blood. The source is an adult in good health and CMV-seronegative.

The V and J genes are TRBV15 and TRBJ2-6, with D possibly matching TRBD2 (5 bases). Trimming took 9 bases from V and 4 from J, leaving 13 bases between them. CDR3 length: 14 amino acids. Looked up from germline, CDR1 is LNHNV and CDR2 is YYDKDF (reference sequence). The CDR3 spells CATRRVSGANVLTF. The CDR3 region has the DNA TGTGCCACTAGGCGGGTCTCCGGGGCCAACGTCCTGACTTTC. The entire variable domain, with the rest obtained from reference TRBV15 and TRBJ2-6, is as follows: DAMVIQNPRYQVTQFGKPVTLSCSQTLNHNVMYWYQQKSSQAPKLLFHYYDKDFNNEADTPDNFQSRRPNTSFCFLDIRSPGLGDTAMYLCATRRVSGANVLTFGAGSRLTVL.

Worth noting for this clone: Sequence at one end of the junction differs from germline and may be a read error. The chain joins TRBV18 to TRBJ2-1; the match to TRBD2 covers 8 bases. This CDR3 contains 17 residues. Per the germline V gene, CDR1 is KGHSH and CDR2 is LQKENI. CDR3 residues: CASSPRSLSGSSNEQFF. The CDR3 region has the DNA TGTGCCAGCTCTCCACGAAGTTTGAGCGGGAGTAGCAATGAGCAGTTCTTC.

The V call is TRBV7-6, the J call TRBJ2-1, with 9 bases that match TRBD2. The CDR3 covers 16 residues. CDR1 and CDR2 from the germline V gene are SGHVS and FNYEAQ. The trim removed 4 bases at V and 5 bases at J, leaving 9 bases unmatched. The CDR3 protein is CASSSLRTSADNEQFF. The CDR3 nucleotides are TGTGCCAGCAGCTCGCTCAGGACTAGCGCCGACAATGAGCAGTTCTTC.

This clone appeared a few times. This chain links TRBV9 with TRBJ1-1; 8 nucleotides line up with TRBD1. There are 14 residues in the CDR3. J lost 6 bases, V lost 0 bases, and 4 bases had no gene match. Germline V gives CDR1 SGDLS, CDR2 YYNGEE. In DNA, the CDR3 is TGTGCCAGCAGCGTAGGAACAGGGGGTGCTGAAGCTTTCTTT. Translated, it gives CASSVGTGGAEAFF. The variable domain in full, completed from reference TRBV9 and TRBJ1-1, reads DSGVTQTPKHLITATGQRVTLRCSPRSGDLSVYWYQQSLDQGLQFLIQYYNGEERAKGNILERFSAQQFPDLHSELNLSSLELGDSALYFCASSVGTGGAEAFFGQGTRLTVV.

The V and J genes are TRBV25-1 and TRBJ1-1; D gene unclear. The CDR3 length is 15 residues. Germline assignment: CDR1 MGHDK and CDR2 SYGVNS. Trimming removed 6 bases from V and 1 base from J, with 15 bases in between. The CDR3 DNA reads as TGTGCCAGCAGCCCCTTTATCTCGGGGAACACTGAAGCTTTCTTT. Translating gives CASSPFISGNTEAFF.

The chain combines TRBV6-5 with TRBJ2-7; D gene ambiguous. The ends were cut back, 0 bases at V and 5 bases at J, with 11 bases in the middle. Germline assignment: CDR1 MNHEY and CDR2 SVGAGI. This CDR3 is built from 14 residues. For the CDR3, the DNA is TGTGCCAGCAGTTACTCTGGTCCGAACCACGAGCAGTACTTC. This sequence encodes CASSYSGPNHEQYF.

Notes on this clone: This CDR3 is also generated by other DNA sequences in the sample. The chain combines TRBV11-1 with TRBJ1-1, with 7 bases lining up with TRBD1. This CDR3 spans 16 amino acids. V was pared by 5 bases and J by 7 bases, with 16 bases of the junction left unmatched. The germline V gene has CDR1 SGHAT and CDR2 FQDESV (reference sequence). CDR3 loop: CASSLRQGGRTNEAFF. Written as DNA, the CDR3 is TGTGCCAGCAGCCTACGACAGGGAGGGCGGACAAATGAAGCTTTCTTT.

The chain couples TRBV5-4 to TRBJ1-1, with D maybe TRBD1 (5 bases). This CDR3 is built from 15 residues. CDR1 SGHNT and CDR2 YYREEE come from the germline V gene (reference sequence). The V and J ends lost 4 bases and 5 bases respectively, with 18 bases between them. This chain's CDR3 is CASSPGGRDGTEAFF. The CDR3 region has the DNA TGTGCCAGCAGCCCCGGGGGGAGGGATGGAACTGAAGCTTTCTTT.

The V and J genes are TRBV27 and TRBJ2-7; D is unresolved. Trimming cost V 6 bases and J 1 base, with 10 bases left between them. CDR3 size: 13 residues. Germline loops: CDR1 MNHEY, CDR2 SMNVEV (reference sequence). DNA for the CDR3: TGTGCCAGCAGCGATCACGAATCCTACGAGCAGTACTTC. Encoded protein: CASSDHESYEQYF.

This chain uses TRBV7-8 with TRBJ2-7; D tentatively fits TRBD1 or TRBD2 (5 bases each). Trimming left V 3 bases short and J 1 base short, with 16 bases between. The CDR3 length is 16 residues. Germline loops: CDR1 SGHVS, CDR2 FQNEAQ. CDR3: CASSFGARRGSYEQYF. As DNA, the CDR3 is TGTGCCAGCAGCTTTGGGGCCCGTCGGGGATCCTACGAGCAGTACTTC.

This chain joins TRBV2 and TRBJ2-7; 7 bases agree with TRBD1. The germline CDR1 and CDR2 sequences are SNHLY and FYNNEI. V lost 6 bases to trimming and J lost 0 bases; unmatched junction nucleotides: 2. This CDR3 comprises 13 residues. CDR3 protein: CASRGTDSYEQYF. CDR3 DNA: TGTGCCAGCAGGGGGACAGACTCCTACGAGCAGTACTTC.

The chain couples TRBV5-1 to TRBJ2-1; no reliable D call. Germline CDR1 SGHRS, CDR2 YFSETQ. The CDR3 totals 13 residues. Trimming took 2 bases from V and 6 from J, leaving 9 bases between them. The CDR3: CASSFPRGNEQFF. The CDR3 nucleotides are TGCGCCAGCAGCTTTCCTAGAGGCAATGAGCAGTTCTTC.

The genes are TRBV5-8 and TRBJ1-5; TRBD1 is a possible D gene (5 bases). The CDR3 is 15 amino acids. V was shortened by 2 bases and J by 0 bases, with 9 bases between the two germline ends. Germline assignment: CDR1 SGHTS and CDR2 YDEGEE. CDR3 DNA: TGTGCCAGCAGCTTCCGGGGGTATAGCAATCAGCCCCAGCATTTT. Translated, it gives CASSFRGYSNQPQHF.

The chain employs TRBV28 and TRBJ2-2; 8 bases line up with TRBD1. Germline CDR1 reads MDHEN; CDR2 reads SYDVKM. The CDR3 extends over 15 amino acids. The trim removed 6 bases at V and 4 bases at J, leaving 7 bases unmatched. For the CDR3, the DNA is TGTGCCAGCAGCCTCCGGGACAGGACCACCGGGGAGCTGTTTTTT. Protein sequence: CASSLRDRTTGELFF.